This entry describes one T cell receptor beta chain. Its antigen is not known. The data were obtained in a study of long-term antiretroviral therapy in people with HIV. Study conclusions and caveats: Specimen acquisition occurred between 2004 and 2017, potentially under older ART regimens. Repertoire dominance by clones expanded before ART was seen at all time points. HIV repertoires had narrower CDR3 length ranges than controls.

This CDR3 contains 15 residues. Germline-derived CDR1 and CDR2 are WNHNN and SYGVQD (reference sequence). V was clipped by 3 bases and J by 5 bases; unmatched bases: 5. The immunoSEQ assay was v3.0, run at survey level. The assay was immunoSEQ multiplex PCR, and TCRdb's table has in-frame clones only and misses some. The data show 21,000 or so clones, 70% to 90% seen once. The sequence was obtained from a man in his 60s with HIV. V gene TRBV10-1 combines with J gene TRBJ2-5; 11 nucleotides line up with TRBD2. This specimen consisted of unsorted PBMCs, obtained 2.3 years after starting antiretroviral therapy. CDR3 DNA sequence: TGCGCCAGCAGTGATGGTGTAGCGGGGGGGGAGACCCAGTACTTC. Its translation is CASSDGVAGGETQYF.